This T cell receptor (beta chain) originates from a study of T cells in Graves' hyperthyroidism and ophthalmopathy. About the research overall: Peripheral blood was drawn at first diagnosis, prior to all treatment.

Study observations and caveats: Ophthalmopathy could be told apart from stable hyperthyroidism with a 13 V-J model.

At least ten counts were recorded for this clonotype. What it recognizes is unknown. Using RNA transcripts as the source, TCR beta CDR3 regions were amplified. HTBI primers were employed in a first-round RT-PCR of the TCR CDR3. Each CDR3 protein gets one entry after TCRdb re-called the multiplex PCR reads with MiXCR. The data contain more than 300,000 distinct CDR3 sequences, 15% to 20% of them singletons. The material sequenced was blood. The clonotype comes from a woman aged 25-40 years with Graves' hyperthyroidism that later progressed to Graves' ophthalmopathy.

CDR3 sequence (DNA): TGTGCCAGCAGCCAAGCGGGGGGCGCGTACGAGCAGTACTTC. Encoded protein: CASSQAGGAYEQYF. The rearrangement uses TRBV11-2 and TRBJ2-7; 9 bases map to TRBD2. The CDR3 contains 14 residues. CDR1 and CDR2 (germline): SGHAT, FQNNGV. V lost 5 bases and J lost 4; bases outside the gene matches: 6.